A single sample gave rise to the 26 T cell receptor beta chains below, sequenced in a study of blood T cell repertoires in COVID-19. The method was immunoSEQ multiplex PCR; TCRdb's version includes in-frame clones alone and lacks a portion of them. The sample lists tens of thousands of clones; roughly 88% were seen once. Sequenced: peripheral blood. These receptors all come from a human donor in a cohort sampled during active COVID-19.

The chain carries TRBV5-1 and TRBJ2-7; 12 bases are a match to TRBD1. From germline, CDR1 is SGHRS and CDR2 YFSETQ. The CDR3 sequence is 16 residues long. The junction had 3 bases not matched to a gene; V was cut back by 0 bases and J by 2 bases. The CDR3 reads CASSLGGTGGAYEQYF. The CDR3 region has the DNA TGCGCCAGCAGCTTGGGAGGGACAGGGGGCGCCTACGAGCAGTACTTC.

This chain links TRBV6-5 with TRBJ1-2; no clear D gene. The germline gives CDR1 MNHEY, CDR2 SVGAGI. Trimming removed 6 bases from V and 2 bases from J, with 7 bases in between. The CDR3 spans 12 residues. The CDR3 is CASSLLNYGYTF. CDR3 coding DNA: TGTGCCAGCAGCCTCTTAAACTATGGCTACACCTTC.

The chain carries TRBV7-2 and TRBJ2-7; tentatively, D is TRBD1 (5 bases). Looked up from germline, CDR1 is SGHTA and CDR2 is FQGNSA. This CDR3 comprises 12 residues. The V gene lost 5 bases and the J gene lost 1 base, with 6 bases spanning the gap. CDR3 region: CASSQGSYEQYF. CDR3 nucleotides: TGTGCCAGCAGCCAGGGATCCTACGAGCAGTACTTC.

As DNA, the CDR3 is TGCAGCGCCCACAGGGGAGACGGCTACACCTTC. Protein: CSAHRGDGYTF. The chain is built from TRBV29-1 and TRBJ1-2; TRBD1 agrees at 7 bases. CDR3 length equals 11 residues. The junction had 7 bases not matched to a gene; V was cut back by 7 bases and J by 8 bases. Germline CDR1 SQVTM, CDR2 ANQGSEA.

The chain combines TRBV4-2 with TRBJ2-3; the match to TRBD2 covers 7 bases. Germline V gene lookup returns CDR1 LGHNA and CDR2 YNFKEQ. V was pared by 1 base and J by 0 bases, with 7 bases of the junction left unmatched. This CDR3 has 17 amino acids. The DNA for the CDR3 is TGTGCCAGCAGCCAAGGGAAGCCTAGCGGAAGCACAGATACGCAGTATTTT. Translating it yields CASSQGKPSGSTDTQYF.

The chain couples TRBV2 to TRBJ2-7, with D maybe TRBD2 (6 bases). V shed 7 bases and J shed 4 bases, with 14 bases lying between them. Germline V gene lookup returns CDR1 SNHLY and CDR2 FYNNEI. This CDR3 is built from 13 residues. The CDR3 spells CASTAGTAYEQYF. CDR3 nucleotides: TGTGCCAGCACTGCGGGAACGGCGTACGAGCAGTACTTC.

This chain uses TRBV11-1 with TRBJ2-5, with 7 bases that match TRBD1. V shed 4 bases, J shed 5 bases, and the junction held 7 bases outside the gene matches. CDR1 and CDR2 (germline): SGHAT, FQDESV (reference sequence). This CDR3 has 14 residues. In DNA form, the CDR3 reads TGTGCCAGCAGCTCAACAGGGGTGCAGGAGACCCAGTACTTC. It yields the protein CASSSTGVQETQYF.

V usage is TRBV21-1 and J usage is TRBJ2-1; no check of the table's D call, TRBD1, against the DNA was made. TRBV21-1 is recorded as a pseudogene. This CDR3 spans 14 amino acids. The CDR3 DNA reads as TGTGCCAGCAGCGGCCGGGACAGGGTCTATGAGCAGTTCTTC. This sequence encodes CASSGRDRVYEQFF.

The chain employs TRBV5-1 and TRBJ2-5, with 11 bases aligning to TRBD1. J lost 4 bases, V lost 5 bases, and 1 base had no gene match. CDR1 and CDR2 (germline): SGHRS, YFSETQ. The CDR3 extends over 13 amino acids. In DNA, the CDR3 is TGCGCCAGCAGGGGGACAGGGGGAGAGACCCAGTACTTC. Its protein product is CASRGTGGETQYF.

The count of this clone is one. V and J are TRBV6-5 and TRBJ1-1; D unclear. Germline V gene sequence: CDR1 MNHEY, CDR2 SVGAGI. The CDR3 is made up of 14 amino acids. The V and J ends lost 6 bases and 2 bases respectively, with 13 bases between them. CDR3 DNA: TGTGCCAGCAGACCATGGAGGGCCAACACTGAAGCTTTCTTT. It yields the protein CASRPWRANTEAFF.

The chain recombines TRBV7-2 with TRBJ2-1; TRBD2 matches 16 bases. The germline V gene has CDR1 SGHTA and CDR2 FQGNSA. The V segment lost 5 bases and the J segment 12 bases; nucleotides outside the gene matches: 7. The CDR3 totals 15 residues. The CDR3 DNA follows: TGTGCCAGCAGCCTCGGGACTAGCGGGGGGGCTGGGCAGTTCTTC. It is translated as CASSLGTSGGAGQFF.

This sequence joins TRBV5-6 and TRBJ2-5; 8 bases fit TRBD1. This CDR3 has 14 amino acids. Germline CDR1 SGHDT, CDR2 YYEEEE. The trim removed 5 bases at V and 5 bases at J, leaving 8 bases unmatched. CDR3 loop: CASRRQGWRETQYF. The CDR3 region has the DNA TGTGCCAGCAGACGACAGGGGTGGAGGGAGACCCAGTACTTC.

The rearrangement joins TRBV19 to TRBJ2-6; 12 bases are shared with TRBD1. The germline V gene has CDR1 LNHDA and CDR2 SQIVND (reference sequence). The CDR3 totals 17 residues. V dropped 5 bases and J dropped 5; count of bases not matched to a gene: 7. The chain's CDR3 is CASSLGQGAPWANVLTF. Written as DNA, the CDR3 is TGTGCCAGTAGTTTGGGACAGGGGGCCCCCTGGGCCAACGTCCTGACTTTC.

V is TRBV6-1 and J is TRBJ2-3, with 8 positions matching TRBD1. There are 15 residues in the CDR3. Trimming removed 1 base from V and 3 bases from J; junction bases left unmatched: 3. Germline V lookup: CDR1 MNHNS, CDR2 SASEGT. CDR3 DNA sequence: TGTGCCAGCAGTGAAGGTCACAGGGGGACAGATACGCAGTATTTT. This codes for CASSEGHRGTDTQYF.

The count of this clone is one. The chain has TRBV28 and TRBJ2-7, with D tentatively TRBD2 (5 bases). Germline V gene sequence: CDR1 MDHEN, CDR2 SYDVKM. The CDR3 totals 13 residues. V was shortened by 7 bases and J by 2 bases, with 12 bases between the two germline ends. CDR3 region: CASKSGVTYEQYF. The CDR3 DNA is TGTGCCAGCAAATCCGGGGTCACCTACGAGCAGTACTTC.

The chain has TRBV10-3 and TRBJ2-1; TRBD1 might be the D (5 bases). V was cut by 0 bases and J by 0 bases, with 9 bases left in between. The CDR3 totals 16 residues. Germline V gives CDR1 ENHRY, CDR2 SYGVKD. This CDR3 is CAISESQGASYNEQFF. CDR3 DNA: TGTGCCATCAGTGAGTCGCAGGGCGCCTCCTACAATGAGCAGTTCTTC.

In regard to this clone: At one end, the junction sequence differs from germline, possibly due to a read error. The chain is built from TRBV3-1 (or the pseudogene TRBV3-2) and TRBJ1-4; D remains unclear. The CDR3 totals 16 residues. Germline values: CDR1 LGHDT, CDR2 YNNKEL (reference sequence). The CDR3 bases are TGTGCCAGCAGCCAGAATTGGGAGACAACAAATGAAAAACTGTTTTTT. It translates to CASSQNWETTNEKLFF.

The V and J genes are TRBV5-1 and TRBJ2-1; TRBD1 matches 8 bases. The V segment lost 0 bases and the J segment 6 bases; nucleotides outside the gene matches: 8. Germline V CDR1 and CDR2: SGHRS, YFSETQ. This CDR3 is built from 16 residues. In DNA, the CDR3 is TGCGCCAGCAGCTTGGCAGGACAGGGATCCGGCAATGAGCAGTTCTTC. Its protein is CASSLAGQGSGNEQFF.

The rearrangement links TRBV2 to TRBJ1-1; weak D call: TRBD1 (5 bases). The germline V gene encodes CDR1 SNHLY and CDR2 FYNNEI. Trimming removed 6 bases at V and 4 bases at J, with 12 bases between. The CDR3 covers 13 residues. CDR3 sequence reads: CASSRGGGTEAFF. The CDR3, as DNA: TGTGCCAGCAGCCGGGGGGGTGGCACTGAAGCTTTCTTT.

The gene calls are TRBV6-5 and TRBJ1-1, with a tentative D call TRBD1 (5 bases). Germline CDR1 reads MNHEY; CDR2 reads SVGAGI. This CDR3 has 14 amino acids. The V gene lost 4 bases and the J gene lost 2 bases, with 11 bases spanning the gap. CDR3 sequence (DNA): TGTGCCAGCAGTTTATCCACAGGAAACACTGAAGCTTTCTTT. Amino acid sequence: CASSLSTGNTEAFF.

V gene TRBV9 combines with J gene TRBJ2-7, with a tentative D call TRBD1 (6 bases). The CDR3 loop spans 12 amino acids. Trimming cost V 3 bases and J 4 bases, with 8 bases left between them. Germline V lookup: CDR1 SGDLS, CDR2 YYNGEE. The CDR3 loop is CASSGQVYEQYF. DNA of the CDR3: TGTGCCAGCAGCGGACAGGTGTACGAGCAGTACTTC.

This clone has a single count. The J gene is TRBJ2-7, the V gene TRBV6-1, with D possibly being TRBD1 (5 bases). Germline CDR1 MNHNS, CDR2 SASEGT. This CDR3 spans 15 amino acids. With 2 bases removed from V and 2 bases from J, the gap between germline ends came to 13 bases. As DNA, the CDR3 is TGTGCCAGCAGTGAATCTCCAGAAGGGGCCTACGAGCAGTACTTC. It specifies CASSESPEGAYEQYF.

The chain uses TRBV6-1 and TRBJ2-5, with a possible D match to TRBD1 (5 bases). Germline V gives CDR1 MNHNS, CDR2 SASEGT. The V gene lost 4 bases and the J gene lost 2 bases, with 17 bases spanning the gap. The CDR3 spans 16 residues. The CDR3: CASSGTRWGLQETQYF. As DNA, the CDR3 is TGTGCCAGCAGTGGTACTCGGTGGGGCCTGCAAGAGACCCAGTACTTC.

The CDR3 DNA reads as TGTGCCAGCAGCTTGGCCGAGTTCTCCCGCCAAGAGACCCAGTACTTC. It yields the protein CASSLAEFSRQETQYF. This rearrangement joins TRBV5-5 to TRBJ2-5; D remains unclear. Trimming stripped 0 bases from V and 1 base from J, with 13 bases between. This CDR3 has 16 residues. The germline V gene encodes CDR1 SGHKS and CDR2 YYEKEE (reference sequence).

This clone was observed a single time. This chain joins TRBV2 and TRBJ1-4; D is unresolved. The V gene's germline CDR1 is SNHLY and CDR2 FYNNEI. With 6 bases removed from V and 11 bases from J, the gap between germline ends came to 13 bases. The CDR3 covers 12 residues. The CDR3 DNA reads TGTGCCAGCAGCTTATCAGGCGGGAAACTGTTTTTT. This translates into CASSLSGGKLFF.

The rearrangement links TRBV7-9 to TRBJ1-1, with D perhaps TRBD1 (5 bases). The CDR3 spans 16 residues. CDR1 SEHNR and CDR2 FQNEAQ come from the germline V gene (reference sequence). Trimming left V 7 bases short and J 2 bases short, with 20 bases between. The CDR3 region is CASILPLGHLNTEAFF. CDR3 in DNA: TGTGCCAGCATCCTCCCCCTGGGGCACTTAAACACTGAAGCTTTCTTT.